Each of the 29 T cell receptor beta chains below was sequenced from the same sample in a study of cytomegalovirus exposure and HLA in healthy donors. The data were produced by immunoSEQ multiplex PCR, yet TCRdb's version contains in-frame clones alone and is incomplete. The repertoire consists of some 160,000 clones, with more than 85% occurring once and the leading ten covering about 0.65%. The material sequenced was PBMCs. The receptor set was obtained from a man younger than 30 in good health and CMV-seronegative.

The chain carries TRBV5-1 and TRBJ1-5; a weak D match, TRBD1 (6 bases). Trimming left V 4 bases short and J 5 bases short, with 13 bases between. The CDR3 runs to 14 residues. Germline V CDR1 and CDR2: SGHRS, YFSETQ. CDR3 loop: CASSEQGGDQPQHF. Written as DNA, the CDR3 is TGCGCCAGCAGCGAACAGGGTGGCGATCAGCCCCAGCATTTT.

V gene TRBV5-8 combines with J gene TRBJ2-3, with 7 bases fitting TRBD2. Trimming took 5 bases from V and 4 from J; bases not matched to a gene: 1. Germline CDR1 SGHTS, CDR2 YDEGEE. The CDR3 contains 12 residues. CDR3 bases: TGTGCCAGCAGTCGGGGGGCAGATACGCAGTATTTT. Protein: CASSRGADTQYF.

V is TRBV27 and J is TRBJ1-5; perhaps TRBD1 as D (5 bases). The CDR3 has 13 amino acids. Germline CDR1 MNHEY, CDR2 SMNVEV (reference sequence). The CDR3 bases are TGTGCAACGGGGGGGAGTGGCAATCAGCCCCAGCATTTT. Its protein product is CATGGSGNQPQHF.

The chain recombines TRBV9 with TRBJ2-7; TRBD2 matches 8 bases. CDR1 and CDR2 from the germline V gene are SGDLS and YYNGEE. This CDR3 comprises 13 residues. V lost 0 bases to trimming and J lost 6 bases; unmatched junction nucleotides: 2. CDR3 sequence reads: CASSVGLAGEQYF. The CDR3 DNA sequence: TGTGCCAGCAGCGTAGGGCTAGCGGGCGAGCAGTACTTC.

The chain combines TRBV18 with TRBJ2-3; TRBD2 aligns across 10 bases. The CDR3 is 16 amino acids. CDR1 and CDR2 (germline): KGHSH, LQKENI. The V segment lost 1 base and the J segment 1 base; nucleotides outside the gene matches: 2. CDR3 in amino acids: CASSPRSGRGTDTQYF. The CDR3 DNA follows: TGTGCCAGCTCACCACGCAGCGGGAGGGGCACAGATACGCAGTATTTT.

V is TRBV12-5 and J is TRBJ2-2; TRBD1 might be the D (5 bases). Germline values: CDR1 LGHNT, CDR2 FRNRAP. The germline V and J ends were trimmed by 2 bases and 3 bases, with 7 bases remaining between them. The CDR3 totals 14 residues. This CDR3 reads CASGLTGHTGELFF. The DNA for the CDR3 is TGTGCTAGTGGTTTGACAGGACACACCGGGGAGCTGTTTTTT.

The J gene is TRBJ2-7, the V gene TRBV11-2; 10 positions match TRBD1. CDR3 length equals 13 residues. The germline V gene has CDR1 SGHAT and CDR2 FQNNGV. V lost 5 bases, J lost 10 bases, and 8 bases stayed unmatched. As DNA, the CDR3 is TGTGCCAGCAGCCGGGACAGGGGTGCCCCCCAGTACGTC. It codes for CASSRDRGAPQYV.

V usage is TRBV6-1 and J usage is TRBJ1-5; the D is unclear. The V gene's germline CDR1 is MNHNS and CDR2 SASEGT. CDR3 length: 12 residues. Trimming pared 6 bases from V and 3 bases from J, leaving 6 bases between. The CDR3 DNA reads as TGTGCCAGCAGGGCCGTCAATCAGCCCCAGCATTTT. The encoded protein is CASRAVNQPQHF.

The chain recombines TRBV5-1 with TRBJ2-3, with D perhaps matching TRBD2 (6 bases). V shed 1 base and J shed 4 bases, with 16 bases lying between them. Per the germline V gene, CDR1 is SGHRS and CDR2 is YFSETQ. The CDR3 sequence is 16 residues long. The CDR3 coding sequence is TGCGCCAGCAGCTTGAGCGGGCCTCGGGCGTCAGATACGCAGTATTTT. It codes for CASSLSGPRASDTQYF.

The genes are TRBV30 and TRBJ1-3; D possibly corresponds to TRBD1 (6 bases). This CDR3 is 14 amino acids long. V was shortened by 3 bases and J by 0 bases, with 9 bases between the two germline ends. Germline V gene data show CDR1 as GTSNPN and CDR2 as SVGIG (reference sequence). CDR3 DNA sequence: TGTGCCTGGAGGGACAGAGTCTCTGGAAACACCATATATTTT. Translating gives CAWRDRVSGNTIYF. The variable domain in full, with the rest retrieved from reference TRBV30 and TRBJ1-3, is SQTIHQWPATLVQPVGSPLSLECTVEGTSNPNLYWYRQAAGRGLQLLFYSVGIGQISSEVPQNLSASRPQDRQFILSSKKLLLSDSGFYLCAWRDRVSGNTIYFGEGSWLTVV.

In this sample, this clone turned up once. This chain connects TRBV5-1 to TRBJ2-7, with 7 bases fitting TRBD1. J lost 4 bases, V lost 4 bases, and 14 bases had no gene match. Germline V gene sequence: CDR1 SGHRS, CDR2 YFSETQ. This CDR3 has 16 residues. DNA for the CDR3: TGCGCCAGCAGCCCAGCCTCATTGACAGGGCAATACGAGCAGTACTTC. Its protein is CASSPASLTGQYEQYF.

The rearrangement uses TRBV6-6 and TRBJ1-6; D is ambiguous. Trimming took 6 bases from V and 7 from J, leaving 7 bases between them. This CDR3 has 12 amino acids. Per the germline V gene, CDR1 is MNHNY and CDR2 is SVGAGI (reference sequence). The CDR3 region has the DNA TGTGCCAGCAGAATACAGAATTCACCCCTCCACTTT. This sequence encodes CASRIQNSPLHF.

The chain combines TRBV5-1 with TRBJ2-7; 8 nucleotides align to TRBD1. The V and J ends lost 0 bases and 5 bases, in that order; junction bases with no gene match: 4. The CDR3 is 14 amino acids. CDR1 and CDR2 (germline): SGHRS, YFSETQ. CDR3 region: CASSLGQGLDEQYF. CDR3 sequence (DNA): TGCGCCAGCAGCTTGGGACAGGGGCTGGACGAGCAGTACTTC.

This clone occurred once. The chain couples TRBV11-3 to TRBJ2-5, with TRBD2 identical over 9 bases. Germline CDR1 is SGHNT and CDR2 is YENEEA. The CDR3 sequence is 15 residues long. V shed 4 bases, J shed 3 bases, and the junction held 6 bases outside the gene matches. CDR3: CASSSNPSGEETQYF. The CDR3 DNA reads TGTGCCAGCAGCTCCAACCCTAGCGGGGAAGAGACCCAGTACTTC.

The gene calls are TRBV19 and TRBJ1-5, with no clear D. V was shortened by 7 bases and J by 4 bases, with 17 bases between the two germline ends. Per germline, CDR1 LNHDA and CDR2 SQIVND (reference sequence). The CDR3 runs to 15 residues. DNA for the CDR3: TGTGCCAGTACTCTCAATGCAGGAGGGAATCAGCCCCAGCATTTT. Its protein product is CASTLNAGGNQPQHF.

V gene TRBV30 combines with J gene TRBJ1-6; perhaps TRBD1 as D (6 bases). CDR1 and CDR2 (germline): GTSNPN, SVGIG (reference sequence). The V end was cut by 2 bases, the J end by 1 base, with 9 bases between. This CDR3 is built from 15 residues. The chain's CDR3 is CAWSKGESYNSPLHF. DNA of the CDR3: TGTGCCTGGAGTAAGGGGGAGTCCTATAATTCACCCCTCCACTTT.

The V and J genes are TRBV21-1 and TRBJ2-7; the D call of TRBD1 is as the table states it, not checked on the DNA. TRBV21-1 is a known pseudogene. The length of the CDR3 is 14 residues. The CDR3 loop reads CASSARVDRFIPDV. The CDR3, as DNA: TGTGCCAGCAGCGCCCGGGTGGACAGGTTCATTCCCGACGTC.

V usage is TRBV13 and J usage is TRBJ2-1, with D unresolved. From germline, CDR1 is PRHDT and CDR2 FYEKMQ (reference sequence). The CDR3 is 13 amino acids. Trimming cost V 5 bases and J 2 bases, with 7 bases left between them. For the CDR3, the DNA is TGTGCCAGCAGCACTGTGACCTACAATGAGCAGTTCTTC. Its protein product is CASSTVTYNEQFF.

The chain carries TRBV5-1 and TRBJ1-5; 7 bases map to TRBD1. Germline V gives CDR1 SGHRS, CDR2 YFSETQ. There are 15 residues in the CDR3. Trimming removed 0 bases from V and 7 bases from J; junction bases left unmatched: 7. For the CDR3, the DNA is TGCGCCAGCAGCTTGGAGGGGGCGCCGGGACAGCCCCAGCATTTT. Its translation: CASSLEGAPGQPQHF.

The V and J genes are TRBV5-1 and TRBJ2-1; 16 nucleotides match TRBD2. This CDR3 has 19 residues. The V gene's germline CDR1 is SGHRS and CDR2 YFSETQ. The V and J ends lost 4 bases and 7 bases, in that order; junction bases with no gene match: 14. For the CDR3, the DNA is TGCGCCAGCAGCCCGGGACTAGCGGGGGGGCCCCCCTCGGTGAATGAGCAGTTCTTC. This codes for CASSPGLAGGPPSVNEQFF.

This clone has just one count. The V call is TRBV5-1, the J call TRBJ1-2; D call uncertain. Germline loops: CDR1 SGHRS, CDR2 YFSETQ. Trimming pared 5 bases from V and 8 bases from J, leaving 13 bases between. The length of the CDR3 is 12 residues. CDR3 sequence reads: CASRERESGYTF. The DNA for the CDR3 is TGCGCCAGCAGAGAGAGGGAATCCGGCTACACCTTC.

The CDR3 loop is CASSVSGTSGTSTDTQYF. CDR3 DNA: TGTGCCAGCAGCGTCTCCGGGACTAGCGGGACTAGCACAGATACGCAGTATTTT. V is TRBV9 and J is TRBJ2-3; TRBD2 matches at 13 bases. The trim removed 2 bases at V and 0 bases at J, leaving 6 bases unmatched. The CDR3 extends over 18 amino acids. Germline V gene lookup returns CDR1 SGDLS and CDR2 YYNGEE.

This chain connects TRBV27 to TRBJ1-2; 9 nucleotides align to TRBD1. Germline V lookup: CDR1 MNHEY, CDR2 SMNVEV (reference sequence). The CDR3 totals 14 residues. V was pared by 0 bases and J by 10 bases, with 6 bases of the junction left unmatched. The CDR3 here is CASSLSGTGSDYTF. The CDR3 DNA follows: TGTGCCAGCAGTTTATCCGGGACAGGGTCGGACTACACCTTC.

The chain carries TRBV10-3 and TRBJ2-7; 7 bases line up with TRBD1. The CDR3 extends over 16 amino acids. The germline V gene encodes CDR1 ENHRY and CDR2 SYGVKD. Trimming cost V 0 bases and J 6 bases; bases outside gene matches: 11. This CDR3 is CAISESAGRDSSEQYF. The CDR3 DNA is TGTGCCATCAGTGAGTCGGCCGGTCGGGACAGTAGCGAGCAGTACTTC.

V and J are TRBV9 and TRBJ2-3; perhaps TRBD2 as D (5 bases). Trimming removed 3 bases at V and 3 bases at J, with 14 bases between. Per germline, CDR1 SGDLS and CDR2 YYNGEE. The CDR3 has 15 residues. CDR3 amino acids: CASSGIGLETDTQYF. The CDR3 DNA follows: TGTGCCAGCAGCGGAATAGGACTGGAAACAGATACGCAGTATTTT.

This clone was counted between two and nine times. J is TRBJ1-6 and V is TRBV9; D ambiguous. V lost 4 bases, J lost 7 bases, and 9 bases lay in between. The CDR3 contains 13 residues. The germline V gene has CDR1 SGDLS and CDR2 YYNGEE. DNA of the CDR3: TGTGCCAGCAGCTTAAGCGGGAATTCACCCCTCCACTTT. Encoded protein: CASSLSGNSPLHF.

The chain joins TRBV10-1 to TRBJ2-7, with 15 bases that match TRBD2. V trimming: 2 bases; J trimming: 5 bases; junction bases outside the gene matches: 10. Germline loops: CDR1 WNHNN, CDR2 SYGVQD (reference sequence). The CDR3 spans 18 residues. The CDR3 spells CASSEPTGTSGGIDEQYF. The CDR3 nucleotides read TGCGCCAGCAGTGAGCCCACCGGGACTAGCGGGGGGATCGACGAGCAGTACTTC.

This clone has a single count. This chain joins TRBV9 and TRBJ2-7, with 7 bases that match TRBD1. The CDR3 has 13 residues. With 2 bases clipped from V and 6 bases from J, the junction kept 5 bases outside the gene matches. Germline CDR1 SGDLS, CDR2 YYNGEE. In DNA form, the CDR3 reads TGTGCCAGCAGCGTGACAGGGTCCGGCGAGCAGTACGTC. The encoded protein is CASSVTGSGEQYV.

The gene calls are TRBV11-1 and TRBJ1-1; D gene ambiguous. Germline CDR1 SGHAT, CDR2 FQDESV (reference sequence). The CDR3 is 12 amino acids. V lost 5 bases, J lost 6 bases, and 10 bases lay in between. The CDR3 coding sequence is TGTGCCAGCAGCCCGACAAGTTCTGAAGCTTTCTTT. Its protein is CASSPTSSEAFF.